This entry is about one T cell receptor beta chain. What it binds is not known. Compared with germline, one end of the junction differs, possibly owing to a read error. This specimen belongs to a study of T cells after yellow fever vaccination. The CDR3 is 13 amino acids. Per germline, CDR1 SGHRS and CDR2 YFSETQ. Notes on the study in general: By day 5 rather than day 15, the secondary response had peaked, though it was weaker.

5'RACE template switching produced TCR cDNA carrying a universal primer site and UMIs. Each CDR3 protein gets one entry after TCRdb re-called the 5' RACE reads with MiXCR. The sample has some 250,000 distinct CDR3 sequences; roughly 4% are singletons. The rearrangement joins TRBV5-1 to TRBJ2-5; D call uncertain. This TCR was recovered from a man in his late teens or twenties who received the YFV17D yellow fever vaccine. This material consisted of PBMCs, taken 15 days after the yellow fever booster vaccination. The CDR3 reads CASSLGNQETQDF. The CDR3 coding sequence is TGCGCCAGCAGCTTAGGAAACCAAGAGACCCAGGACTTC.